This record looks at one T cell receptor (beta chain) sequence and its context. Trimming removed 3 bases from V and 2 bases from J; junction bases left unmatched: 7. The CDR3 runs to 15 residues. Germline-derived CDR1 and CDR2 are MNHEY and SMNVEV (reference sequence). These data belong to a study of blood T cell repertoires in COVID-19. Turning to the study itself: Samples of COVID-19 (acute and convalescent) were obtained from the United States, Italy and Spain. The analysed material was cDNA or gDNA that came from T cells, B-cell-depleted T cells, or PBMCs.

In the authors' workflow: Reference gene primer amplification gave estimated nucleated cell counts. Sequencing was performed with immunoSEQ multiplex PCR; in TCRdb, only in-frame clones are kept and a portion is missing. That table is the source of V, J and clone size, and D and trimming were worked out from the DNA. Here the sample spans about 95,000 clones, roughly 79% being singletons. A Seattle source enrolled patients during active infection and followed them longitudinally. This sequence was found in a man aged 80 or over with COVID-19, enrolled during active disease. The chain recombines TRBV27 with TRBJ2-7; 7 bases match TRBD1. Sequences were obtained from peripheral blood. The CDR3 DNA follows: TGTGCCAGCAGTTTCCAATGGACAGGACCCTACGAGCAGTACTTC. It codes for CASSFQWTGPYEQYF.